Reported below is one T cell receptor (beta chain). Its antigen is unidentified. Germline V gene data show CDR1 as SGHRS and CDR2 as YFSETQ. The CDR3 totals 16 residues. Trimming cost V 0 bases and J 2 bases; bases outside gene matches: 5. This specimen comes from a study of cytomegalovirus exposure and HLA in healthy donors. Unrecorded immune exposure was likely among donors, who were nominally healthy when sampled. Primers: 60 Vbeta forward and 13 Jbeta reverse. Sequencing was performed with immunoSEQ multiplex PCR; in TCRdb, only in-frame clones are kept and a portion is missing. Counted here are under 200,000 clones, 70% to 80% occurring once; the ten biggest clones make up roughly 0.64%. General study findings and limits: Many donors shared some public TCRs, even though most TCR sequences were rare. As confirmed in vitro, a few CMV-associated chains were specific for CMV antigens. A missense variant in DCLRE1C was later tied to TCR beta V- and J-gene trimming.

The chain joins TRBV5-1 to TRBJ2-7; the match to TRBD2 covers 10 bases. This TCR derives from a woman aged 35 to 49 in good health and CMV-seronegative. The source material was PBMCs. DNA for the CDR3: TGCGCCAGCAGCTTGGGGGCTAGCGGGGGTACCTACGAGCAGTACTTC. Translation: CASSLGASGGTYEQYF.